This TCR beta chain originates from a study of T cell repertoires in cytomegalovirus infection. Overall study: CMV epitopes that were recently identified and HLA-C-restricted were used alongside well-studied HLA-B-restricted ones.

Trimming at V came to 4 bases and at J to 6 bases, leaving 7 bases not matched to a gene. Germline lookup yields CDR1 SEHNR and CDR2 FQNEAQ (reference sequence). This CDR3 spans 15 amino acids. With regard to this clonotype: Its target is not known.

In TCRdb, the reads were re-called with MiXCR into one record per CDR3 protein. The data contain around 500,000 distinct CDR3 sequences, roughly 43% of them singletons. Study conclusions and caveats: CMV-specific HLA-C-restricted TCR beta clonotypes dominated the ex vivo response.

The sequencing here drew on cultured PBMCs, taken from culture after CMV antigen stimulation. The chain has TRBV7-9 and TRBJ2-2; 8 nucleotides match TRBD2. This TCR came from a human donor in good health (CMV status not recorded). Some clones in this sample may be carry-over from other donors' samples. Written as DNA, the CDR3 is TGTGCCAGCAGCTCGACGAGCGGGAGATCCGGGGAGCTGTTTTTT. Translation: CASSSTSGRSGELFF.